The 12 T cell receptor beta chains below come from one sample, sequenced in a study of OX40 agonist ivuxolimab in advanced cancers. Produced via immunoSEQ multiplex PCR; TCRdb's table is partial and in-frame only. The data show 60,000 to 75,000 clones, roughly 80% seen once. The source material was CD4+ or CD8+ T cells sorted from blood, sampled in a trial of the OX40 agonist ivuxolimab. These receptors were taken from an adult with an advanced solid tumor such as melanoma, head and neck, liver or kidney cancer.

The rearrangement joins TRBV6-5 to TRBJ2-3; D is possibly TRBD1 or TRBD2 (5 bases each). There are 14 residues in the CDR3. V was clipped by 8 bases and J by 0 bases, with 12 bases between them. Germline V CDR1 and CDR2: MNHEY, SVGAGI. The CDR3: CASSIGGSTDTQYF. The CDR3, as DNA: TGTGCCAGCTCGATTGGGGGTAGCACAGATACGCAGTATTTT.

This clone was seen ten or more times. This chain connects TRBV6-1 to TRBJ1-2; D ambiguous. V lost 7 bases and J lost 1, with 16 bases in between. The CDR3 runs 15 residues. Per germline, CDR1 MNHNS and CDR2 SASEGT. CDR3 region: CASTTTGRGNYGYTF. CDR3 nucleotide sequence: TGTGCCAGCACCACCACGGGGAGAGGTAACTATGGCTACACCTTC.

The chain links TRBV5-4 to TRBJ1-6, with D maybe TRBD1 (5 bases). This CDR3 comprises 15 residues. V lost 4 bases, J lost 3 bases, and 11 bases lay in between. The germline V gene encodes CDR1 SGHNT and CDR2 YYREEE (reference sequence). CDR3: CASSVRELYNSPLHF. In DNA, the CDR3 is TGTGCCAGCAGCGTCAGGGAGCTCTATAATTCACCCCTCCACTTT.

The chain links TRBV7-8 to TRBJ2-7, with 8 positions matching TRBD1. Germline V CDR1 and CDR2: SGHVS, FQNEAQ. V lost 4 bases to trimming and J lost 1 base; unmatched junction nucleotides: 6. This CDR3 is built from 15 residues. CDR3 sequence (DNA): TGTGCCAGCAGCTCCCACCAGGGGGCTTCCTACGAGCAGTACTTC. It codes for CASSSHQGASYEQYF.

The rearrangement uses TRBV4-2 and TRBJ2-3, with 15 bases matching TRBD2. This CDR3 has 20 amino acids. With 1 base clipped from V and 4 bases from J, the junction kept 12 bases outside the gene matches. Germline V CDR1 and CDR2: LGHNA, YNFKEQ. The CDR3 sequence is CASSQGSGLAGGRYPDTQYF. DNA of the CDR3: TGTGCCAGCAGCCAAGGATCAGGACTAGCGGGGGGGCGGTACCCAGATACGCAGTATTTT.

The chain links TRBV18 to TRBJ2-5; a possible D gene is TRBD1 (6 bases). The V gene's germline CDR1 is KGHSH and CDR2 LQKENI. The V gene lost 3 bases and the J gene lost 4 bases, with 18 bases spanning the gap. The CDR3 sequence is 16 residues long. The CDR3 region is CASSPRQGSELETQYF. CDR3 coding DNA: TGTGCCAGCTCACCCCGGCAGGGGTCGGAGCTAGAGACCCAGTACTTC.

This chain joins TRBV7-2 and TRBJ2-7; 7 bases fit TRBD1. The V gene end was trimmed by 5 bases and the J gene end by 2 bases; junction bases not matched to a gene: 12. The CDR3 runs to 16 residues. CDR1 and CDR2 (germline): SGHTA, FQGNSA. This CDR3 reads CASSGVTGQAPYEQYF. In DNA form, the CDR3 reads TGTGCCAGCAGCGGAGTTACCGGACAGGCCCCCTACGAGCAGTACTTC. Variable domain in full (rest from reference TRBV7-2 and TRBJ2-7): GAGVSQSPSNKVTEKGKDVELRCDPISGHTALYWYRQSLGQGLEFLIYFQGNSAPDKSGLPSDRFSAERTGGSVSTLTIQRTQQEDSAVYLCASSGVTGQAPYEQYFGPGTRLTVT.

The DNA for the CDR3 is TGTGCCAGCAGTTTGGGGGAGGGCTACACCTTC. It yields the protein CASSLGEGYTF. V and J are TRBV28 and TRBJ1-2; possibly TRBD1 for D (5 bases). V gave up 3 bases and J gave up 8 bases, with 7 bases separating them. The germline CDR1 and CDR2 sequences are MDHEN and SYDVKM. The CDR3 sequence is 11 residues long.

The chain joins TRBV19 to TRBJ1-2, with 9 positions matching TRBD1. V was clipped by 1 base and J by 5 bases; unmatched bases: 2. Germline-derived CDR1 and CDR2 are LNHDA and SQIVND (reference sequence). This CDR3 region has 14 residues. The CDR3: CASSIGGTGYGYTF. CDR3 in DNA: TGTGCCAGTAGTATAGGAGGGACAGGGTATGGCTACACCTTC.

This CDR3 reads CASSPKGVKDEAFF. As DNA, the CDR3 is TGTGCCAGCAGCCCGAAGGGGGTGAAGGATGAAGCTTTCTTT. This chain connects TRBV11-2 to TRBJ1-1, with D possibly TRBD1 on 6 matching bases. The CDR3 loop spans 14 amino acids. Trimming pared 5 bases from V and 7 bases from J, leaving 17 bases between. Germline V gene data show CDR1 as SGHAT and CDR2 as FQNNGV.

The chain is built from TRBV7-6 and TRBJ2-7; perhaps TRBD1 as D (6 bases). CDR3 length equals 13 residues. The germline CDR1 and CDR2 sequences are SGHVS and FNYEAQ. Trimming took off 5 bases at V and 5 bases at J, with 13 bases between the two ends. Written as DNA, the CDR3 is TGTGCCAGCAGCCCCGGGACAACCGACGAGCAGTACTTC. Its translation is CASSPGTTDEQYF. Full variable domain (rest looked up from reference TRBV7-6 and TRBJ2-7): GAGVSQSPRYKVTKRGQDVALRCDPISGHVSLYWYRQALGQGPEFLTYFNYEAQQDKSGLPNDRFSAERPEGSISTLTIQRTEQRDSAMYRCASSPGTTDEQYFGPGTRLTVT.

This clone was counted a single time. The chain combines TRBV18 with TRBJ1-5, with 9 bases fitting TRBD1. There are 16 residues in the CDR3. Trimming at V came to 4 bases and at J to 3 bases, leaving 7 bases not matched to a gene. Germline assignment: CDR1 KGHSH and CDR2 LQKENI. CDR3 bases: TGTGCCAGCTCACAGGGGACAGGGAAGAACAATCAGCCCCAGCATTTT. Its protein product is CASSQGTGKNNQPQHF.